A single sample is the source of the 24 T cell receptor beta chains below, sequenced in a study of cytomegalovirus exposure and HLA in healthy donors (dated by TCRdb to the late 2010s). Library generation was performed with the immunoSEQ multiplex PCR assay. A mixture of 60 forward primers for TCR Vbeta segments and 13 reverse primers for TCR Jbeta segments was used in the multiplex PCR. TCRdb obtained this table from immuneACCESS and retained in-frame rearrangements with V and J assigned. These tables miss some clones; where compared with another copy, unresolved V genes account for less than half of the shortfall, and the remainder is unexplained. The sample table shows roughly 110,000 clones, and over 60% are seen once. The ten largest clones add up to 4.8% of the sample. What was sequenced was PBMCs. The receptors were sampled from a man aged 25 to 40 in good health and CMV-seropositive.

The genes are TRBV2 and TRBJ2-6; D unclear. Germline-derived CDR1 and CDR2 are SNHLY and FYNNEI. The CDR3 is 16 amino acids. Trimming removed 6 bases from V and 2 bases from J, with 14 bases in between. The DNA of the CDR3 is TGTGCCAGCAGGACTCGGAGTACCACTGGGGCCAACGTCCTGACTTTC. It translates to CASRTRSTTGANVLTF.

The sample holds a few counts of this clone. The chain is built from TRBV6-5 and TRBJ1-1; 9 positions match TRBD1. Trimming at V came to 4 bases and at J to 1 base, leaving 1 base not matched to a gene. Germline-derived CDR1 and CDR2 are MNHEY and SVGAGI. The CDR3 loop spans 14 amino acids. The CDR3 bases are TGTGCCAGCAGTTTGGGACAGGGGAACACTGAAGCTTTCTTT. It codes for CASSLGQGNTEAFF.

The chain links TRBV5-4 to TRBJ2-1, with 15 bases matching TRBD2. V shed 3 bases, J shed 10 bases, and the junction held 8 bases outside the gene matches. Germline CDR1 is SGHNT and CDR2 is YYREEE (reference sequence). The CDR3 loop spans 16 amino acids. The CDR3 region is CASSSPGLAGGGEQFF. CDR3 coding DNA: TGTGCCAGCAGCTCGCCGGGACTAGCGGGGGGTGGGGAGCAGTTCTTC.

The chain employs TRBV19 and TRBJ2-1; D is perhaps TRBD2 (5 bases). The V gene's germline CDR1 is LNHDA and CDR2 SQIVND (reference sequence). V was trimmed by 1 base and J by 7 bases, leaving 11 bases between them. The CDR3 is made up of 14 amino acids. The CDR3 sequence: CASSIVRTGNEQFF. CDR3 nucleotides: TGTGCCAGTAGTATAGTCCGGACGGGGAATGAGCAGTTCTTC.

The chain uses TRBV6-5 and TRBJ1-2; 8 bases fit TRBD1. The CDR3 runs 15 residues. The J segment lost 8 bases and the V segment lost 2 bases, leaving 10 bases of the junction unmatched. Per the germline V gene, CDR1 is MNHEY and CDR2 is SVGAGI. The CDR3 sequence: CASSYQPTGGWGYTF. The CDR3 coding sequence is TGTGCCAGCAGTTACCAACCCACAGGGGGATGGGGCTACACCTTC.

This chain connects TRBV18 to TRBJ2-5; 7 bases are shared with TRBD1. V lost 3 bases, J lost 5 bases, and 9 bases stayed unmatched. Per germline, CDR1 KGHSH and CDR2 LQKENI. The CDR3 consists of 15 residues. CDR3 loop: CASSPGTARRETQYF. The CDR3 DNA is TGTGCCAGCTCACCCGGGACAGCCCGCCGGGAGACCCAGTACTTC.

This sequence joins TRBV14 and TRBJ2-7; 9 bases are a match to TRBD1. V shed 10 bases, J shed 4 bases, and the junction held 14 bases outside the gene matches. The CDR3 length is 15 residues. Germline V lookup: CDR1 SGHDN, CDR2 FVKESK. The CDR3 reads CAKKDRGRFKYEQYF. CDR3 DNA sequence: TGTGCCAAAAAGGACAGGGGTCGTTTTAAATACGAGCAGTACTTC.

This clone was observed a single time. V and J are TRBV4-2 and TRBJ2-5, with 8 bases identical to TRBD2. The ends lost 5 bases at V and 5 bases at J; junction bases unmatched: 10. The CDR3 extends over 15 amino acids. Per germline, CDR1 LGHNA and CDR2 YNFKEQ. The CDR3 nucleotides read TGTGCCAGCAGCTTACCCGGGGGGGCAAAGGAGACCCAGTACTTC. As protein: CASSLPGGAKETQYF.

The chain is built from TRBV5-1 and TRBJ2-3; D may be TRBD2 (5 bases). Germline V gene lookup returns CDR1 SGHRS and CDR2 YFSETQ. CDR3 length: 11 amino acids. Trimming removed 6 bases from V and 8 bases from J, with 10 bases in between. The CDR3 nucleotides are TGCGCCAGCACCCTAGCAACTACGCAGTATTTT. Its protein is CASTLATTQYF.

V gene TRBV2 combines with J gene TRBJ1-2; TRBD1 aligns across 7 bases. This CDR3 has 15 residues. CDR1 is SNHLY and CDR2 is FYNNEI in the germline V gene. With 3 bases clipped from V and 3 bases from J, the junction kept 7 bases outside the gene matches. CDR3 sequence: CASSDHIQGHYGYTF. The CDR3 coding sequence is TGTGCCAGCAGTGACCACATACAGGGGCACTATGGCTACACCTTC.

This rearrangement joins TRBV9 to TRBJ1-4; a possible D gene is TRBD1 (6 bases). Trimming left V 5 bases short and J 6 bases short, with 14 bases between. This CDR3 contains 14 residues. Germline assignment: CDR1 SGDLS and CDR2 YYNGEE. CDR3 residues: CASSEGVGDEKLFF. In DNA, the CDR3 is TGTGCCAGCAGTGAGGGGGTGGGCGATGAAAAACTGTTTTTT.

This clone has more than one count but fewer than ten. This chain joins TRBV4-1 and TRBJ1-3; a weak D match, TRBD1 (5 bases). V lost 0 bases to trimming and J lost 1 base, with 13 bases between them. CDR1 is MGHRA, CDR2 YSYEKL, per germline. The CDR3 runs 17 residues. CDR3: CASSQDYPGRSGNTIYF. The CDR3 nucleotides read TGCGCCAGCAGCCAAGATTATCCAGGGAGGTCTGGAAACACCATATATTTT.

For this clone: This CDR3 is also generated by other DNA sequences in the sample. The CDR3 nucleotides read TGTGCCAGTAGTACCTCCTTGGGACAGGGGGCGGATACGCAGTATTTT. Amino acids: CASSTSLGQGADTQYF. The chain couples TRBV19 to TRBJ2-3, with TRBD1 identical over 12 bases. CDR1 LNHDA and CDR2 SQIVND come from the germline V gene (reference sequence). This CDR3 comprises 16 residues. Unmatched junction bases numbered 8, after V lost 4 bases and J lost 6 bases.

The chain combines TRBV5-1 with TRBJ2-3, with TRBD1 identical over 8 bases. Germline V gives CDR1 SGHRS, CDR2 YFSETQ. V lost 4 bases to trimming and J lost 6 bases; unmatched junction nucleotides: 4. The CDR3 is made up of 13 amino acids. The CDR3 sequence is CASSAQGGDTQYF. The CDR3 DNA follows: TGCGCCAGCAGCGCACAGGGGGGTGATACGCAGTATTTT.

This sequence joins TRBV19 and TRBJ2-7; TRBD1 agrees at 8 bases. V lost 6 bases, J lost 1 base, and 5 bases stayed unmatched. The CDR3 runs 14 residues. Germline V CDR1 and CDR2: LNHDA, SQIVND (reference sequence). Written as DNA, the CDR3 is TGTGCCAGTAGGGGTGGACAGGGTTCCTACGAGCAGTACTTC. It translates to CASRGGQGSYEQYF.

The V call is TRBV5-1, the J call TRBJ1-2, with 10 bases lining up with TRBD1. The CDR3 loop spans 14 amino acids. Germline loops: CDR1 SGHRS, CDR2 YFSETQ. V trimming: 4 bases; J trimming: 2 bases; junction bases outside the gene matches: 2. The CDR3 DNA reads TGCGCCAGCAGCCCGGGACAGGGGAACTATGGCTACACCTTC. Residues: CASSPGQGNYGYTF.

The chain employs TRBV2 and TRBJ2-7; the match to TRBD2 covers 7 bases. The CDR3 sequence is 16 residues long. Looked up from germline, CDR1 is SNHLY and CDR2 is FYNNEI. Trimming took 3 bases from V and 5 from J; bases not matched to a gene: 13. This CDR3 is CASSDLYGGRGNEQYF. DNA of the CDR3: TGTGCCAGCAGTGATTTGTACGGGGGGAGGGGCAACGAGCAGTACTTC.

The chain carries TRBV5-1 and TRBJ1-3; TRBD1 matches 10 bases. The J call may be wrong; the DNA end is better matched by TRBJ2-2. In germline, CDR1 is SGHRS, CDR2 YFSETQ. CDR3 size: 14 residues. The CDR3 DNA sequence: TGCGCCAGCAGGGGGACAGGGGTCGCCGGGGAGCTGTTTTTT. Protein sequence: CASRGTGVAGELFF.

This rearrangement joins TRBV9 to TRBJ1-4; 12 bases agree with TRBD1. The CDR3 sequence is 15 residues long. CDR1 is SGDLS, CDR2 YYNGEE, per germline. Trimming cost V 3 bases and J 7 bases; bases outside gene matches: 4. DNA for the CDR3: TGTGCCAGCAGCGCCGGGACAGGGGGCAGTGAAAAACTGTTTTTT. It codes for CASSAGTGGSEKLFF.

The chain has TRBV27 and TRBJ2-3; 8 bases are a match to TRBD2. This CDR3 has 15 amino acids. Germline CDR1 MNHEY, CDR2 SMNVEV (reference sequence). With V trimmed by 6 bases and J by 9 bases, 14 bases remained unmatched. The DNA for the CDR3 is TGTGCCAGCAGGGGTACTAGCGGCGAACCGCTGACGCAGTATTTT. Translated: CASRGTSGEPLTQYF.

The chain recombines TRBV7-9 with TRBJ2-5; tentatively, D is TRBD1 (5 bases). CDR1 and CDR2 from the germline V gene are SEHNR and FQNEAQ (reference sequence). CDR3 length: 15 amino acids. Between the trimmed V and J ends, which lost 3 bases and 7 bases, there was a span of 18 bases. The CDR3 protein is CASSFGQGRHGTQYF. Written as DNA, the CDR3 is TGTGCCAGCAGCTTCGGCCAGGGCCGGCACGGGACCCAGTACTTC.

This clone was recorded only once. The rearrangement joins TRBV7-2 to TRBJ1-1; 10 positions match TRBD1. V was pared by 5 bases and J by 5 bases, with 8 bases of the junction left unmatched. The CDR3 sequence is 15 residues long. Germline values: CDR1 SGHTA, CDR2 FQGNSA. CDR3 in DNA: TGTGCCAGCAGCGAGTCGACAGGGGGCTGGACTGAAGCTTTCTTT. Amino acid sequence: CASSESTGGWTEAFF. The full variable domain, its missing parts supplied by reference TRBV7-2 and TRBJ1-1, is GAGVSQSPSNKVTEKGKDVELRCDPISGHTALYWYRQSLGQGLEFLIYFQGNSAPDKSGLPSDRFSAERTGGSVSTLTIQRTQQEDSAVYLCASSESTGGWTEAFFGQGTRLTVV.

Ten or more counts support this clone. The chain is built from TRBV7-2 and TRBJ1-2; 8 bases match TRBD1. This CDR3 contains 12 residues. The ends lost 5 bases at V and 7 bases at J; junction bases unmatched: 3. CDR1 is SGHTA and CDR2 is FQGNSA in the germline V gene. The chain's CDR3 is CASSRDRGGYTF. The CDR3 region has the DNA TGTGCCAGCAGCCGCGACAGGGGTGGCTACACCTTC.

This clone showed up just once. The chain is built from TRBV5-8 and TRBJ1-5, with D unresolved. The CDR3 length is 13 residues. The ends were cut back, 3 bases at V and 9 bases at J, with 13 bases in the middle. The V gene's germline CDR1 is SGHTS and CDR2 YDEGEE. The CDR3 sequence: CASSSEKRRPQHF. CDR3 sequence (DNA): TGTGCCAGCAGCTCGGAGAAAAGGCGGCCCCAGCATTTT.